A single sample gave rise to the 26 T cell receptor beta chains below, sequenced in a study of blood T cell repertoires in COVID-19. Clones were sequenced by immunoSEQ multiplex PCR, and TCRdb holds only the in-frame ones, with some missing. The sample lists approximately 94,000 clones, 88% occurring once. Sample: peripheral blood. All receptors derive from a woman older than 75 with active COVID-19.

The V call is TRBV11-3, the J call TRBJ1-6; a possible D gene is TRBD1 (5 bases). With 0 bases removed from V and 6 bases from J, the gap between germline ends came to 15 bases. CDR1 and CDR2 from the germline V gene are SGHNT and YENEEA. This CDR3 has 17 residues. The CDR3 here is CASSLDQRAGRNSPLHF. CDR3 in DNA: TGTGCCAGCAGCTTAGATCAAAGGGCAGGGCGTAATTCACCCCTCCACTTT.

This rearrangement joins TRBV27 to TRBJ2-6; 11 bases map to TRBD1. Germline V lookup: CDR1 MNHEY, CDR2 SMNVEV (reference sequence). V was pared by 7 bases and J by 2 bases, with 13 bases of the junction left unmatched. The CDR3 consists of 19 residues. Here the CDR3 DNA reads TGTGCCAGCACCCCGTGGAGGACAGGGGGCTTTACTGGGGCCAACGTCCTGACTTTC. Amino acids: CASTPWRTGGFTGANVLTF.

V is TRBV18 and J is TRBJ2-7; TRBD1 might be the D (6 bases). V lost 4 bases and J lost 7, with 11 bases in between. Germline assignment: CDR1 KGHSH and CDR2 LQKENI. This CDR3 contains 12 residues. The CDR3 DNA is TGTGCCAGCTCACGGACCGGGACAGAGCAGTACTTC. This encodes CASSRTGTEQYF.

This clone was recorded once. The chain has TRBV19 and TRBJ1-1, with D hard to call. With 1 base removed from V and 3 bases from J, the gap between germline ends came to 6 bases. This CDR3 region has 13 residues. CDR1 LNHDA and CDR2 SQIVND come from the germline V gene (reference sequence). For the CDR3, the DNA is TGTGCCAGTAGTATAGGGGCATACACTGAAGCTTTCTTT. Amino acids: CASSIGAYTEAFF. The full variable domain, rest sourced from reference TRBV19 and TRBJ1-1, is DGGITQSPKYLFRKEGQNVTLSCEQNLNHDAMYWYRQDPGQGLRLIYYSQIVNDFQKGDIAEGYSVSREKKESFPLTVTSAQKNPTAFYLCASSIGAYTEAFFGQGTRLTVV.

V and J are TRBV5-4 and TRBJ2-1, with a possible D match to TRBD1 (6 bases). This CDR3 has 15 amino acids. V lost 4 bases to trimming and J lost 0 bases, with 11 bases between them. Germline V gene data show CDR1 as SGHNT and CDR2 as YYREEE (reference sequence). The CDR3 nucleotides are TGTGCCAGCAGCCCTAGGGGGAGCTCCTACAATGAGCAGTTCTTC. Translating it yields CASSPRGSSYNEQFF.

The CDR3 is CASSLARGQPQGETQYF. The DNA for the CDR3 is TGTGCCAGCAGCTTAGCTAGGGGACAGCCCCAGGGGGAGACCCAGTACTTC. The V gene is TRBV7-2, the J gene TRBJ2-5; 7 bases are shared with TRBD1. V was pared by 0 bases and J by 5 bases, with 12 bases of the junction left unmatched. The length of the CDR3 is 17 residues. Germline loops: CDR1 SGHTA, CDR2 FQGNSA.

The rearrangement joins TRBV18 to TRBJ2-3; D uncertain. The CDR3 consists of 13 residues. The V gene's germline CDR1 is KGHSH and CDR2 LQKENI. The V and J ends lost 6 bases and 3 bases respectively, with 10 bases between them. The CDR3: CASSRDNTDTQYF. Here the CDR3 DNA reads TGTGCCAGCTCTCGCGATAATACAGATACGCAGTATTTT.

The chain uses TRBV28 and TRBJ2-7; TRBD2 matches at 7 bases. V trimming: 8 bases; J trimming: 3 bases; junction bases outside the gene matches: 10. There are 14 residues in the CDR3. Per the germline V gene, CDR1 is MDHEN and CDR2 is SYDVKM. The CDR3 loop reads CASFHGRANYEQYF. The CDR3 region has the DNA TGTGCCAGCTTCCATGGGAGGGCCAACTACGAGCAGTACTTC. The full variable domain, with the rest looked up from reference TRBV28 and TRBJ2-7, is DVKVTQSSRYLVKRTGEKVFLECVQDMDHENMFWYRQDPGLGLRLIYFSYDVKMKEKGDIPEGYSVSREKKERFSLILESASTNQTSMYLCASFHGRANYEQYFGPGTRLTVT.

The rearrangement links TRBV2 to TRBJ2-1, with TRBD2 as a possible D gene (5 bases). The ends were cut back, 2 bases at V and 4 bases at J, with 6 bases in the middle. Germline CDR1 and CDR2: SNHLY and FYNNEI. The CDR3 has 13 residues. CDR3 in amino acids: CASSERGYNEQFF. The CDR3 region has the DNA TGTGCCAGCAGTGAACGCGGGTACAATGAGCAGTTCTTC.

The V and J genes are TRBV19 and TRBJ1-1; D might be TRBD1 (5 bases). The ends were cut back, 5 bases at V and 7 bases at J, with 20 bases in the middle. From germline, CDR1 is LNHDA and CDR2 SQIVND (reference sequence). The CDR3 covers 15 residues. The CDR3: CASSSIGTSGSEAFF. DNA for the CDR3: TGTGCCAGTAGTTCGATAGGGACCTCCGGGAGTGAAGCTTTCTTT.

In the case of this clone: At one boundary the junction diverges from the germline segment, which might be a read error. The chain employs TRBV23-1 and TRBJ1-4; unclear D gene. TRBV23-1 is an ORF, and what it does is uncertain. CDR3 length: 9 amino acids. This CDR3 is CASSQYAIF. CDR3 bases: TGCGCCAGCAGTCAATATGCGATTTTT.

Note on this clone: At the DNA level, this CDR3 is encoded by other sequences in the same sample as well. V usage is TRBV7-9 and J usage is TRBJ2-6; D unclear. The V and J ends lost 4 bases and 1 base respectively, with 2 bases between them. The CDR3 extends over 13 amino acids. CDR1 and CDR2 from the germline V gene are SEHNR and FQNEAQ (reference sequence). CDR3 in amino acids: CASSSSGANVLTF. In DNA, the CDR3 is TGTGCCAGCAGCTCGTCTGGGGCCAACGTCCTGACTTTC.

This clone was seen once. The V and J genes are TRBV3-1 (or the pseudogene TRBV3-2) and TRBJ2-4, with 7 bases matching TRBD2. From germline, CDR1 is LGHDT and CDR2 YNNKEL (reference sequence). Losses at the gene ends were 1 base for V and 4 bases for J; bases not matched to a gene: 4. The CDR3 consists of 15 residues. The CDR3 spells CASSQVFSGKNIQYF. The CDR3 DNA reads as TGTGCCAGCAGCCAAGTATTTAGCGGGAAAAACATTCAGTACTTC.

The chain couples TRBV7-8 to TRBJ2-7, with 10 bases matching TRBD2. This CDR3 is 16 amino acids long. V lost 4 bases, J lost 2 bases, and 8 bases stayed unmatched. CDR1 SGHVS and CDR2 FQNEAQ come from the germline V gene. The DNA of the CDR3 is TGTGCCAGCAGCTCCTTAGGACTAGCGGTAACCTACGAGCAGTACTTC. Translating it yields CASSSLGLAVTYEQYF.

The chain combines TRBV15 with TRBJ1-5; TRBD1 matches at 8 bases. Trimming removed 7 bases from V and 6 bases from J; junction bases left unmatched: 17. The CDR3 is 17 residues long. Germline CDR1 reads LNHNV; CDR2 reads YYDKDF (reference sequence). The CDR3 DNA reads TGTGCCACCAAAACGGACAGGGTTGGTGGTACGGGTCAGCCCCAGCATTTT. Translated, it gives CATKTDRVGGTGQPQHF.

J is TRBJ2-4 and V is TRBV18; 9 bases are shared with TRBD2. Losses at the gene ends were 3 bases for V and 7 bases for J; bases not matched to a gene: 13. CDR3 length: 17 residues. Germline CDR1 reads KGHSH; CDR2 reads LQKENI. The CDR3 region is CASSPLEGGRAWNIQYF. The DNA for the CDR3 is TGTGCCAGCTCACCTCTCGAGGGCGGGAGGGCCTGGAACATTCAGTACTTC.

V gene TRBV18 combines with J gene TRBJ2-6, with TRBD2 matching over 12 bases. The CDR3 is 18 amino acids. The V and J ends lost 3 bases and 0 bases, in that order; junction bases with no gene match: 3. Germline CDR1 reads KGHSH; CDR2 reads LQKENI. CDR3 region: CASSPSSGRASGANVLTF. CDR3 DNA sequence: TGTGCCAGCTCACCGTCTAGCGGGAGGGCCTCTGGGGCCAACGTCCTGACTTTC.

The rearrangement links TRBV6-5 to TRBJ2-1, with D maybe TRBD2 (6 bases). This CDR3 is 15 amino acids long. Germline loops: CDR1 MNHEY, CDR2 SVGAGI. The germline V and J ends were trimmed by 6 bases and 0 bases, with 12 bases remaining between them. The CDR3 protein is CASSALGSSYNEQFF. CDR3 DNA: TGTGCCAGCAGCGCCCTCGGGAGCTCCTACAATGAGCAGTTCTTC.

V gene TRBV4-3 combines with J gene TRBJ2-7, with 10 bases that match TRBD1. Germline CDR1 LGHNA, CDR2 YSLEER. The J segment lost 4 bases and the V segment lost 1 base, leaving 7 bases of the junction unmatched. This CDR3 spans 16 amino acids. Here the CDR3 DNA reads TGCGCCAGCAGCCAAGCTGGTCGGACAGGGGGGTACGAGCAGTACTTC. It specifies CASSQAGRTGGYEQYF.

The chain carries TRBV19 and TRBJ2-2; the match to TRBD2 covers 12 bases. The germline V gene has CDR1 LNHDA and CDR2 SQIVND (reference sequence). V was pared by 4 bases and J by 9 bases, with 6 bases of the junction left unmatched. The CDR3 is 15 amino acids. CDR3 in DNA: TGTGCCAGTAGTAGGCTAGCGGGAGGGCCTAGGGAGCTGTTTTTT. As protein: CASSRLAGGPRELFF.

The count of this clone is one. The V call is TRBV18, the J call TRBJ2-3; D unclear. The CDR3 has 12 amino acids. The germline CDR1 and CDR2 sequences are KGHSH and LQKENI. V lost 4 bases and J lost 2, with 4 bases in between. The CDR3 DNA follows: TGTGCCAGCTCACTAGCCACAGATACGCAGTATTTT. Translation gives CASSLATDTQYF. The full variable domain, completed using reference TRBV18 and TRBJ2-3, is NAGVMQNPRHLVRRRGQEARLRCSPMKGHSHVYWYRQLPEEGLKFMVYLQKENIIDESGMPKERFSAEFPKEGPSILRIQQVVRGDSAAYFCASSLATDTQYFGPGTRLTVL.

The V and J genes are TRBV7-2 and TRBJ2-1; D may be TRBD1 (5 bases). CDR1 SGHTA and CDR2 FQGNSA come from the germline V gene. The CDR3 sequence is 14 residues long. V was trimmed by 5 bases and J by 5 bases, leaving 13 bases between them. CDR3 coding DNA: TGTGCCAGCAGCAATCTAGACAGAGACAATGAGCAGTTCTTC. Its translation: CASSNLDRDNEQFF.

V usage is TRBV9 and J usage is TRBJ2-4; D is undetermined. The CDR3 covers 12 residues. V shed 3 bases and J shed 6 bases, with 7 bases lying between them. CDR1 is SGDLS, CDR2 YYNGEE, per germline. DNA of the CDR3: TGTGCCAGCAGCGGGTGGCTAAACATTCAGTACTTC. This translates into CASSGWLNIQYF.

The CDR3 is CASSIVGGGSVEAFF. CDR3 bases: TGTGCCAGTAGTATAGTAGGAGGAGGGAGCGTTGAAGCTTTCTTT. The chain joins TRBV19 to TRBJ1-1; D is unresolved. Germline values: CDR1 LNHDA, CDR2 SQIVND (reference sequence). The CDR3 consists of 15 residues. Trimming took off 1 base at V and 7 bases at J, with 16 bases between the two ends. Full variable domain (rest looked up from reference TRBV19 and TRBJ1-1): DGGITQSPKYLFRKEGQNVTLSCEQNLNHDAMYWYRQDPGQGLRLIYYSQIVNDFQKGDIAEGYSVSREKKESFPLTVTSAQKNPTAFYLCASSIVGGGSVEAFFGQGTRLTVV.

This clone was recorded once. This chain uses TRBV10-2 with TRBJ2-3; D is undetermined. The CDR3 consists of 13 residues. Germline V gene lookup returns CDR1 WSHSY and CDR2 SAAADI. Between the trimmed V and J ends, which lost 4 bases and 4 bases, there was a span of 9 bases. This chain's CDR3 is CASSVLISDTQYF. CDR3 DNA sequence: TGCGCCAGCAGTGTACTAATTTCAGATACGCAGTATTTT.

The rearrangement links TRBV19 to TRBJ2-3; TRBD2 agrees at 13 bases. The CDR3 contains 15 residues. J was trimmed by 3 bases and V by 6 bases; bases with no gene match: 3. Germline V lookup: CDR1 LNHDA, CDR2 SQIVND (reference sequence). The DNA of the CDR3 is TGTGCCAGTAGAACTAGCGGGAGGGAGACAGATACGCAGTATTTT. Its translation: CASRTSGRETDTQYF. Drawing the rest from reference TRBV19 and TRBJ2-3, the complete variable domain is DGGITQSPKYLFRKEGQNVTLSCEQNLNHDAMYWYRQDPGQGLRLIYYSQIVNDFQKGDIAEGYSVSREKKESFPLTVTSAQKNPTAFYLCASRTSGRETDTQYFGPGTRLTVL.